This T cell receptor beta chain is from a study of blood T cell repertoires in COVID-19. Whole-study context: Acute and convalescent COVID-19 specimens originated in the United States, Italy and Spain.

V was pared by 10 bases and J by 5 bases, with 15 bases between. CDR3 length equals 12 residues. Germline V gene data show CDR1 as LGHDT and CDR2 as YNNKEL (reference sequence). The Seattle site enrolled patients during active infection and followed them longitudinally. Clones were read by immunoSEQ multiplex PCR, and TCRdb kept only the in-frame ones, dropping some. The table lists 180,000 or so clones, 70% to 90% of them singletons, with roughly 11% in the top ten. The TCR sequence derives from a woman in her fifties or sixties with COVID-19, enrolled during active disease. Sequences were obtained from peripheral blood. The chain links TRBV3-1 (or the pseudogene TRBV3-2) to TRBJ2-7; perhaps TRBD1 as D (6 bases). The DNA of the CDR3 is TGTGCCACCGGACAGAGGGTGAACGAGCAGTACTTC. Encoded protein: CATGQRVNEQYF.